These 21 T cell receptor beta chains were sequenced from one sample in a study of human T cells and chemical hapten exposure. Indicated time point: pre-sensitization, week 0. The treatment: therapeutic diphenylcyclopropenone sensitization with weekly scalp DPC. One entry per CDR3 protein, called by TCRdb with MiXCR from the RACE reads. The sample lists approximately 260,000 distinct CDR3 sequences, almost 8% occurring once. The material was whole blood, obtained in connection with sensitization to the hapten diphenylcyclopropenone (DPC). These receptor sequences come from a young man with alopecia areata. Some clones in this sample may be carry-over from other donors' samples.

The chain is built from TRBV7-9 and TRBJ2-5; the D gene could be TRBD1 or TRBD2 (5 bases each). The germline gives CDR1 SEHNR, CDR2 FQNEAQ (reference sequence). Trimming pared 8 bases from V and 2 bases from J, leaving 9 bases between. The CDR3 has 12 amino acids. The CDR3 DNA follows: TGTGCCAGCCGGGACGGGCAAGAGACCCAGTACTTC. This codes for CASRDGQETQYF.

The table lists this clonotype with a few counts. V is TRBV2 and J is TRBJ2-5; 7 nucleotides align to TRBD1. CDR1 and CDR2 (germline): SNHLY, FYNNEI. This CDR3 spans 12 amino acids. The trim removed 7 bases at V and 4 bases at J, leaving 3 bases unmatched. For the CDR3, the DNA is TGTGCCAGCACGAGGGGGCTAGAGACCCAGTACTTC. Its protein product is CASTRGLETQYF. Full variable domain (remainder filled in from reference TRBV2 and TRBJ2-5): EPEVTQTPSHQVTQMGQEVILRCVPISNHLYFYWYRQILGQKVEFLVSFYNNEISEKSEIFDDQFSVERPDGSNFTLKIRSTKLEDSAMYFCASTRGLETQYFGPGTRLLVL.

The genes are TRBV3-1 and TRBJ2-7, with D perhaps being TRBD1 or TRBD2 (5 bases each). V lost 1 base, J lost 7 bases, and 8 bases lay in between. This CDR3 comprises 12 residues. The germline V gene encodes CDR1 LGHDT and CDR2 YNNKEL (reference sequence). The CDR3 spells CASSQGGREQYV. Written as DNA, the CDR3 is TGTGCCAGCAGCCAAGGGGGGAGAGAGCAGTACGTC.

The table lists this clonotype with a few counts. The chain links TRBV20-1 to TRBJ2-6; D is possibly TRBD2 (5 bases). Germline CDR1 reads DFQATT; CDR2 reads SNEGSKA (reference sequence). Trimming left V 0 bases short and J 1 base short, with 13 bases between. This CDR3 is built from 17 residues. Here the CDR3 DNA reads TGCAGTGCTAGAGAAGGACTCGGAACTTCTGGGGCCAACGTCCTGACTTTC. This sequence encodes CSAREGLGTSGANVLTF.

The rearrangement uses TRBV6-5 and TRBJ1-1; 7 bases match TRBD1. The CDR3 is 17 amino acids. CDR1 and CDR2 from the germline V gene are MNHEY and SVGAGI. The V gene end was trimmed by 4 bases and the J gene end by 1 base; junction bases not matched to a gene: 12. The CDR3 here is CASSSYVQGPPNTEAFF. For the CDR3, the DNA is TGTGCCAGCAGTTCCTACGTACAGGGGCCACCGAACACTGAAGCTTTCTTT.

Ten or more counts support this clonotype. The rearrangement links TRBV3-1 to TRBJ2-5; D gene unclear. The CDR3 sequence is 14 residues long. Germline V gene data show CDR1 as LGHDT and CDR2 as YNNKEL (reference sequence). Between the trimmed V and J ends, which lost 0 bases and 5 bases, there was a span of 10 bases. For the CDR3, the DNA is TGTGCCAGCAGCCAAGATTTTCTTTCGGAGACCCAGTACTTC. This gives the protein CASSQDFLSETQYF.

There are a few counts of this clonotype. The chain uses TRBV3-1 and TRBJ1-2; D unresolved. This CDR3 comprises 15 residues. The V end lost 11 bases, the J end lost 7 bases, and 26 bases lay between the germline ends. Germline loops: CDR1 LGHDT, CDR2 YNNKEL (reference sequence). The CDR3 bases are TGTGCCTCCTCGCCCGGGTTAGTCCGCCCGAGTGGCTACACCTTC. Translating it yields CASSPGLVRPSGYTF. The full variable domain, its missing parts supplied by reference TRBV3-1 and TRBJ1-2, is DTAVSQTPKYLVTQMGNDKSIKCEQNLGHDTMYWYKQDSKKFLKIMFSYNNKELIINETVPNRFSPKSPDKAHLNLHINSLELGDSAVYFCASSPGLVRPSGYTFGSGTRLTVV.

The V gene is TRBV29-1, the J gene TRBJ2-7; the match to TRBD2 covers 12 bases. The CDR3 is 14 amino acids. Germline values: CDR1 SQVTM, CDR2 ANQGSEA. V was pared by 6 bases and J by 0 bases, with 3 bases of the junction left unmatched. CDR3 loop: CSVGLAGNSYEQYF. As DNA, the CDR3 is TGCAGCGTCGGACTAGCGGGGAACTCCTACGAGCAGTACTTC.

This clonotype was counted a few times. V gene TRBV4-2 combines with J gene TRBJ2-3, with a tentative D call TRBD1 (6 bases). V was clipped by 0 bases and J by 0 bases, with 10 bases between them. CDR3 length: 16 residues. Germline V gene data show CDR1 as LGHNA and CDR2 as YNFKEQ. The DNA of the CDR3 is TGTGCCAGCAGCCAAGACGTGGGGGCCAGCACAGATACGCAGTATTTT. Translating it yields CASSQDVGASTDTQYF.

This clonotype appeared a few times. The rearrangement links TRBV6-5 to TRBJ1-5; D call uncertain. This CDR3 region has 14 residues. Germline CDR1 reads MNHEY; CDR2 reads SVGAGI. V was pared by 4 bases and J by 1 base, with 8 bases between. CDR3 in amino acids: CASSSVPSNQPQHF. CDR3 DNA: TGTGCCAGCAGTTCGGTGCCCAGCAATCAGCCCCAGCATTTT.

There are many counts of this clonotype. The V and J genes are TRBV29-1 and TRBJ1-2; no definite D call. With 4 bases removed from V and 2 bases from J, the gap between germline ends came to 8 bases. Germline CDR1 SQVTM, CDR2 ANQGSEA. The CDR3 runs 12 residues. CDR3: CSVVSENYGYTF. For the CDR3, the DNA is TGCAGCGTTGTAAGCGAGAACTATGGCTACACCTTC.

A remark on this clonotype: A single base separates this from a much larger clone, so it may be a read error. This chain links TRBV20-1 with TRBJ1-2, with D maybe TRBD1 (6 bases). The CDR3 is 15 amino acids. CDR1 and CDR2 from the germline V gene are DFQATT and SNEGSKA (reference sequence). The DNA for the CDR3 is TGCATTGCTACCTACGCCGGGACAACCAACTATGGCTACACCTTC. Protein sequence: CIATYAGTTNYGYTF.

A few counts support this clonotype. V and J are TRBV28 and TRBJ1-5, with D hard to call. Trimming took 2 bases from V and 4 from J, leaving 9 bases between them. The CDR3 loop spans 14 amino acids. Germline V gene sequence: CDR1 MDHEN, CDR2 SYDVKM. CDR3 region: CASSLKGSNQPQHF. For the CDR3, the DNA is TGTGCCAGCAGTTTAAAGGGTAGTAATCAGCCCCAGCATTTT.

The chain uses TRBV7-3 and TRBJ1-1, with D unclear. V was pared by 2 bases and J by 1 base, with 8 bases between. Germline V gene data show CDR1 as SGHTA and CDR2 as FQGTGA. This CDR3 region has 14 residues. CDR3 residues: CASSLSAANTEAFF. In DNA form, the CDR3 reads TGTGCCAGCAGCTTATCAGCAGCGAACACTGAAGCTTTCTTT.

On this clonotype: Given a much more abundant clone one base away, this may be a read error. The rearrangement uses TRBV7-9 and TRBJ2-5; TRBD2 matches 12 bases. The CDR3 runs 14 residues. V was pared by 5 bases and J by 4 bases, with 2 bases of the junction left unmatched. Germline assignment: CDR1 SEHNR and CDR2 FQNEAQ (reference sequence). The CDR3 DNA sequence: TGTGCCAGCAGCACACTAGCGGGGGGAGAGACCCAGTACTTC. It translates to CASSTLAGGETQYF.

This clonotype was counted only a few times. The V and J genes are TRBV20-1 and TRBJ2-7; possibly TRBD2 for D (5 bases). CDR3 length: 11 residues. V lost 8 bases to trimming and J lost 4 bases, with 12 bases between them. Germline loops: CDR1 DFQATT, CDR2 SNEGSKA (reference sequence). CDR3 in DNA: TGCAGTCTAGCTGTCTCGTACGAGCAGTACTTC. This codes for CSLAVSYEQYF.

The chain joins TRBV7-2 to TRBJ1-2; D is unresolved. CDR3 length: 12 amino acids. The V end was cut by 2 bases, the J end by 6 bases, with 7 bases between. CDR1 is SGHTA and CDR2 is FQGNSA in the germline V gene. The CDR3 loop is CASSLQFDGYTF. DNA for the CDR3: TGTGCCAGCAGCTTACAGTTTGATGGCTACACCTTC.

V gene TRBV5-1 combines with J gene TRBJ2-3, with a weak D call TRBD1 (5 bases). The germline CDR1 and CDR2 sequences are SGHRS and YFSETQ. Deletions cut 1 base from V and 0 bases from J, with 9 bases between. There are 15 residues in the CDR3. CDR3 loop: CASSLTAGSTDTQYF. In DNA form, the CDR3 reads TGCGCCAGCAGCTTGACGGCAGGGAGCACAGATACGCAGTATTTT.

The chain uses TRBV28 and TRBJ1-1, with D hard to call. Germline CDR1 reads MDHEN; CDR2 reads SYDVKM. The germline V and J ends were trimmed by 1 base and 1 base, with 16 bases remaining between them. This CDR3 has 17 amino acids. The CDR3 region has the DNA TGTGCCAGCAGTTTATTGGCCTTTAGATACGGGAACACTGAAGCTTTCTTT. Amino acid sequence: CASSLLAFRYGNTEAFF.

The chain links TRBV28 to TRBJ1-5; 10 nucleotides match TRBD1. CDR3 length: 15 amino acids. V lost 4 bases to trimming and J lost 7 bases; unmatched junction nucleotides: 7. The germline V gene has CDR1 MDHEN and CDR2 SYDVKM. Here the CDR3 reads CASSYLWTGGQPQHF. The DNA of the CDR3 is TGTGCCAGCAGTTACTTGTGGACAGGGGGACAGCCCCAGCATTTT.

This clonotype has just a few counts. V is TRBV4-2 and J is TRBJ1-2, with a possible D match to TRBD1 (6 bases). The germline V and J ends were trimmed by 1 base and 2 bases, with 11 bases remaining between them. The CDR3 is 15 residues long. CDR1 and CDR2 (germline): LGHNA, YNFKEQ. The CDR3 DNA is TGTGCCAGCAGCCAAGGAGGGGGGTCGAACTATGGCTACACCTTC. This codes for CASSQGGGSNYGYTF.